The rows below give T cell receptor beta chains drawn from one sample of a study of beta chain features in type 1 diabetes. Clones were read by immunoSEQ multiplex PCR, and TCRdb kept only the in-frame ones, dropping some. Of 38,000 or so clones listed, roughly 67% are singletons. The sequenced sample consisted of Tregs from blood. All receptors derive from a young woman in good health. The CDR3 runs from the conserved cysteine through the conserved F or W. D genes are given only for firm matches. The size field is filled for only some rows; it gives once, few, many or a size class.

J gene | clone size | V gene | D gene | CDR3 DNA | CDR3 protein
TRBJ2-7 | . | TRBV7-9 | . | TGTGCCAGCAGCCTTAGGACTGACGAGCAGTACTTC | CASSLRTDEQYF
TRBJ2-7 | . | TRBV28 | TRBD2 | TGTGCCAGCAGCATGACTAGCCGTCAATTTTACGAGCAGTACTTC | CASSMTSRQFYEQYF
TRBJ2-7 | . | TRBV11-2 | . | TGTGCCAGCAGCCCACGCCCTCAGGCCTCCTACGAGCAGTACTTC | CASSPRPQASYEQYF
TRBJ2-3 | . | TRBV11-2 | . | TGTGCCAGCAGCTACCCTCTCAATTTGAGGGGCACAGATACGCAGTATTTT | CASSYPLNLRGTDTQYF
TRBJ1-2 | . | TRBV20-1 | . | TGCAGTGGCCCAGGGGACTATGGCTACACCTTC | CSGPGDYGYTF
TRBJ2-4 | few | TRBV28 | TRBD1 | TGTGCCAGCAGTTCCTCCGGGACAGGACGTCACATTCAGTACTTC | CASSSSGTGRHIQYF
TRBJ2-7 | . | TRBV28 | TRBD1 | TGTGCCAGCAAGCAGGGGGTATTGGGTTACGAGCAGTACTTC | CASKQGVLGYEQYF
TRBJ2-3 | few | TRBV5-1 | . | TGCGCCAGCAGCTTGGGCAGCTTGGACTACACAGATACGCAGTATTTT | CASSLGSLDYTDTQYF
TRBJ2-7 | few | TRBV11-2 | TRBD1 | TGTGCCAGCAGGGGGGACAGGGACGGCTTATACGAGCAGTACTTC | CASRGDRDGLYEQYF
TRBJ1-1 | few | TRBV6-5 | . | TGTGCCAGCAGCCCAGGGGCTAGGAAGGCTTTCTTT | CASSPGARKAFF
TRBJ2-1 | few | TRBV5-1 | . | TGCGCCAGCAGCTTGGCGTCAGGCCAGCACAATGAGCAGTTCTTC | CASSLASGQHNEQFF
TRBJ2-7 | . | TRBV18 | TRBD2 | TGTGCCAGCTCCCTTACTCGGGGGGCCTACGAGCAGTACTTC | CASSLTRGAYEQYF
TRBJ2-1 | few | TRBV30 | . | TGTGCCTGGAGTGTACAGGGATGGAATGAGCAGTTCTTC | CAWSVQGWNEQFF
TRBJ2-1 | . | TRBV5-1 | . | TGCGCCAGCAGCCCGGGTGTTGTGCGGCACAATGAGCAGTTCTTC | CASSPGVVRHNEQFF
TRBJ2-1 | few | TRBV30 | . | TGTGCCTGGATCCGAAGGAGGCCCTACAATGAGCAGTTCTTC | CAWIRRRPYNEQFF
TRBJ2-7 | . | TRBV11-2 | TRBD2 | TGTGCCAGCAGCTCGCGGGAGCCCGGGGACGAGCAGTACTTC | CASSSREPGDEQYF
TRBJ2-5 | . | TRBV7-9 | . | TGTGCCAGCAGCTCGTCCGAGCGGACCCAAGAGACCCAGTACTTC | CASSSSERTQETQYF
TRBJ2-3 | . | TRBV19 | . | TGTGCCAGTAGCTTCGGTGGGGGCCTCTCAGATACGCAGTATTTT | CASSFGGGLSDTQYF
TRBJ2-7 | medium-sized | TRBV5-1 | TRBD1 | TGCGCCAGCAGCCCTGTCACCTCCGGGACAGGGAGCTACGAGCAGTACTTC | CASSPVTSGTGSYEQYF
TRBJ2-5 | few | TRBV15 | . | TGTGCCACCAGCGTTCGCAGCCAAGAGACCCAGTACTTC | CATSVRSQETQYF
TRBJ1-1 | . | TRBV28 | . | TGTGCCAGCAGTTTTACCCCCCGCGGGCCGATGAACACTGAAGCTTTCTTT | CASSFTPRGPMNTEAFF
TRBJ2-5 | few | TRBV6-1 | . | TGTGCCAGCAGCCAAGGGGTGGAGACCCAGTACTTC | CASSQGVETQYF
TRBJ2-5 | . | TRBV7-2 | . | TGTGCCAGCAGCTTTGCGGTACAAGAGACCCAGTACTTC | CASSFAVQETQYF
TRBJ2-1 | . | TRBV5-6 | TRBD2 | TGTGCCAGCAGCTCGATAGCGGGAGGGGTGTTGGGTTACAATGAGCAGTTCTTC | CASSSIAGGVLGYNEQFF
TRBJ2-1 | . | TRBV10-3 | TRBD2 | TGTGCCATCAGTGAGTCTGGGACTACGTCGAATGAGCAGTTCTTC | CAISESGTTSNEQFF
TRBJ2-3 | . | TRBV14 | . | TGTGCCAGCAGCCAAGATCGGGCCAGGGACACAGATACGCAGTATTTT | CASSQDRARDTDTQYF
TRBJ2-5 | few | TRBV29-1 | TRBD1 | TGCAGCGTTGGTACCGACAGGGGGCTGGGGGAGACCCAGTACTTC | CSVGTDRGLGETQYF
TRBJ1-1 | . | TRBV7-9 | . | TGTGCCAGCAGCTTACAGGGTGTAAACACTGAAGCTTTCTTT | CASSLQGVNTEAFF
TRBJ2-5 | few | TRBV7-3 | . | TGTGCCAGCAGCTCCCAGTTGCACGAGACCCAGTACTTC | CASSSQLHETQYF
TRBJ2-5 | . | TRBV4-3 | TRBD2 | TGCGCCAGCAGCCAGTCCACTTTACGTGGGCTAGCGGGATTCCAAGAGACCCAGTACTTC | CASSQSTLRGLAGFQETQYF
TRBJ2-7 | . | TRBV30 | . | TGTGCCTGGAGCCTTATTCAGCGCTCCTACGAGCAGTACTTC | CAWSLIQRSYEQYF
TRBJ2-5 | . | TRBV15 | . | TGTGCCACCAGCAGCAGACTAGTGCAAGAGACCCAGTACTTC | CATSSRLVQETQYF
TRBJ2-7 | . | TRBV27 | TRBD1 | TGTGCCAGCGGACCCGGGACAGGGGGCTACGAGCAGTACTTC | CASGPGTGGYEQYF
TRBJ2-3 | . | TRBV7-2 | TRBD2 | TGTGCCAGCACCTGGGGTAGCGGGGGGTACACAGATACGCAGTATTTT | CASTWGSGGYTDTQYF
TRBJ2-3 | . | TRBV28 | TRBD1 | TGTGCCAGCATGGAACAGGGGAGCACAGATACGCAGTATTTT | CASMEQGSTDTQYF
TRBJ1-1 | few | TRBV29-1 | . | TGCAGCGCTGAGACAGGCACCAACACTGAAGCTTTCTTT | CSAETGTNTEAFF
TRBJ2-3 | few | TRBV7-2 | TRBD2 | TGTGCCAGCAGCAAGACTAGCGCCCAGGATACGCAGTATTTT | CASSKTSAQDTQYF
TRBJ2-6 | . | TRBV5-1 | TRBD1 | TGCGCCAGCAGCTGGACCGGGACAGGTGCAGCTGGGGCCAACGTCCTGACTTTC | CASSWTGTGAAGANVLTF
TRBJ1-1 | . | TRBV29-1 | TRBD1 | TGCAGCGCTCTCGACAGGGGGATTTTAGCTTTCTTT | CSALDRGILAFF
TRBJ2-3 | few | TRBV7-9 | . | TGTGCCAGCAGCTTCGTCCTTGCCAGGGGTTCACACACAGATACGCAGTATTTT | CASSFVLARGSHTDTQYF
TRBJ2-7 | . | TRBV7-2 | . | TGTGCCAGCAGCTTCGGGACTCCCGCCCGGGAGCAGTACTTC | CASSFGTPAREQYF
TRBJ2-7 | . | TRBV5-1 | TRBD2 | TGCGCCAGCAGCTTGGGACTAGCGTGGACCTACGAGCAGTACTTC | CASSLGLAWTYEQYF
TRBJ2-7 | . | TRBV2 | . | TGTGCCAGCAGTGTTACCTACGAGCAGTACTTC | CASSVTYEQYF
TRBJ1-1 | . | TRBV6-1 | . | TGTGCCAGCAGTGTTAATCGGGAGGGTGAAGCTTTCTTT | CASSVNREGEAFF
TRBJ2-1 | . | TRBV5-1 | TRBD2 | TGCGCCAGCTCCTCTAGCGGGAGGGCCTATTCTGAGCAGTTCTTC | CASSSSGRAYSEQFF
TRBJ2-7 | . | TRBV5-4 | TRBD2 | TGTGCCAGCAGCTTGGGGCTAGCGGGAGGCGAGCAGTACTTC | CASSLGLAGGEQYF
TRBJ1-1 | . | TRBV7-9 | TRBD1 | TGTGCCAGCAGACGAGAGGGGGCTGGGGCTGAAGCTTTCTTT | CASRREGAGAEAFF
TRBJ2-2 | . | TRBV18 | . | TGTGCCAGCTCACTATCATTCCAGAACGCCGGGGAGCTGTTTTTT | CASSLSFQNAGELFF
TRBJ2-1 | . | TRBV29-1 | TRBD2 | TGCAGCGTTCCAGAAACAGGACTAGCGGGAGGGAATGAGCAGTTCTTC | CSVPETGLAGGNEQFF
TRBJ2-7 | . | TRBV6-8 | . | TGTGCCAGTCCGTTTACAGGGTTCTACGAGCAGTACTTC | CASPFTGFYEQYF
TRBJ2-5 | few | TRBV27 | TRBD2 | TGTGCCAGCAGTTTGTGGGACTCGGCGGGAGAGCAGTACTTC | CASSLWDSAGEQYF
TRBJ2-1 | . | TRBV30 | TRBD2 | TGTGCCTGGAGGATCAGCCCCGCAGCGGGACTAGCGGGGAACTCCTACAATGAGCAGTTCTTC | CAWRISPAAGLAGNSYNEQFF
TRBJ2-6 | . | TRBV7-9 | . | TGTGCCAGCAGCTTAGAAAGGAGCGGAGGCTCTGGGGCCAACGTCCTGACTTTC | CASSLERSGGSGANVLTF
TRBJ2-1 | . | TRBV7-9 | TRBD2 | TGTGCCAGCAGCTCGGCAACGACTAGCGGGAGAGCAAATGAGCAGTTCTTC | CASSSATTSGRANEQFF
TRBJ2-5 | . | TRBV7-2 | TRBD1 | TGTGCCAGCAGCTTAGGGACAGGCAGACAAGAGACCCAGTACTTC | CASSLGTGRQETQYF
TRBJ1-5 | . | TRBV7-8 | . | TGTGCCAGCAGCTCCCGAGTGGGCCAGCCCCAGCATTTT | CASSSRVGQPQHF
TRBJ1-5 | few | TRBV19 | . | TGTGCCAGTAGCGGGGGAATGAGCAATCAGCCCCAGCATTTT | CASSGGMSNQPQHF